A single T cell receptor (beta chain) is shown here with its context. Its specificity is unknown. Genomic DNA was employed as the template in profiling TCR beta VDJ and CDR3. TCRdb used MiXCR to reprocess the reads, holding one entry per CDR3 protein. The sample carries 220,000 or so distinct CDR3 sequences, approximately 60% recorded once. The data derive from a study of CD8+CD57+ T cells in acquired aplastic anemia. Overall study results and limits: With respect to CD8+ Simpson's diversity, patients and controls did not differ significantly.

Sequenced patients had shown CD8+CD57+ cell expansion by flow cytometry. A severe acquired aplastic anemia diagnosis applied to all patients. All patients were therapy-naive when blood was sampled. CDR1 and CDR2 (germline): LNHDA, SQIVND (reference sequence). The CDR3 contains 15 residues. V shed 5 bases, J shed 0 bases, and the junction held 6 bases outside the gene matches. The clonotype was recovered from a human donor with aplastic anemia. Specimen: sorted CD4+, CD8+, or CD8+CD57+ T cells (not recorded which) from PBMCs. This chain connects TRBV19 to TRBJ1-1; 7 bases match TRBD1. The CDR3 DNA reads as TGTGCCAGTAGTTCAGGGACAGCCCTGAACACTGAAGCTTTCTTT. Its translation is CASSSGTALNTEAFF.